This TCR beta chain was captured in a study of blood T cells in healthy people across ages. Combining a sample-barcoded 5' primer with a J-beta primer mix, a second PCR ran for roughly 6 to 11 cycles. TCRdb re-called the 5' RACE reads through MiXCR, storing one row per CDR3 protein. The sample shows just under 900,000 distinct CDR3 sequences, around 30% of them seen only once. Per the germline V gene, CDR1 is SGHRS and CDR2 is YFSETQ. V gave up 1 base and J gave up 2 bases, with 12 bases separating them. This CDR3 has 15 amino acids. The clonotype was recovered from a woman of 80 years or more in good health. Sequencing was done on a sample of blood. This chain uses TRBV5-1 with TRBJ2-5; D is unresolved. CDR3 in amino acids: CASSLTIQPQETQYF. CDR3 in DNA: TGCGCCAGCAGCTTGACTATCCAGCCTCAAGAGACCCAGTACTTC.